The text below deals with one T cell receptor beta chain. The antigen is unknown. Both 60 Vbeta primers and 13 Jbeta primers went into the PCR. Repertoires were generated with immunoSEQ multiplex PCR, while TCRdb's copy carries only in-frame clones and drops some. The table lists over 100,000 clones, about 80% of them singletons, with approximately 3% in the top ten. Germline trimming cut 5 bases from V and 7 bases from J; bases unmatched to any gene: 12. The CDR3 has 15 amino acids. CDR1 and CDR2 from the germline V gene are GTSNPN and SVGIG (reference sequence). The data belong to a study of cytomegalovirus exposure and HLA in healthy donors. Study-wide results and caveats: In a later analysis, compared with equally common non-associated chains, HLA-associated beta chains were more expanded.

The receptor comes from a woman between 18 and 29 years old in good health and CMV-seropositive. The J gene is TRBJ1-5, the V gene TRBV30; TRBD1 agrees at 9 bases. What was sequenced was PBMCs. This chain's CDR3 is CAWDQRTGAGQPQHF. The CDR3, as DNA: TGTGCCTGGGACCAGAGGACAGGGGCAGGACAGCCCCAGCATTTT.